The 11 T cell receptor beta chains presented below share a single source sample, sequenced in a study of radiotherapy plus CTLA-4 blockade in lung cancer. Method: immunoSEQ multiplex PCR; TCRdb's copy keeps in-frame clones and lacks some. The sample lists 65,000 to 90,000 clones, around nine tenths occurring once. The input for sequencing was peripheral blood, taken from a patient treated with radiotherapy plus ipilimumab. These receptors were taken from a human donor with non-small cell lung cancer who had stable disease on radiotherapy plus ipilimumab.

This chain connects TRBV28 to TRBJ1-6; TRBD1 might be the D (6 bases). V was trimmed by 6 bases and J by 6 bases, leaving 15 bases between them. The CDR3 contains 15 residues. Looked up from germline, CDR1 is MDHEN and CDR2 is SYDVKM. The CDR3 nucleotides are TGTGCCAGCAGGGGCGCGACAGGTTTTAATTCACCCCTCCACTTT. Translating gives CASRGATGFNSPLHF.

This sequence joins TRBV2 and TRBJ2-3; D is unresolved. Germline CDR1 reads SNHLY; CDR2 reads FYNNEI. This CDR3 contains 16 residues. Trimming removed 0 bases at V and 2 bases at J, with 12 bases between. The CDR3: CASSEARSGLTDTQYF. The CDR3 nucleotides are TGTGCCAGCAGTGAAGCAAGGTCAGGCCTCACAGATACGCAGTATTTT. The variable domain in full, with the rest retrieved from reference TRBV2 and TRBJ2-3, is EPEVTQTPSHQVTQMGQEVILRCVPISNHLYFYWYRQILGQKVEFLVSFYNNEISEKSEIFDDQFSVERPDGSNFTLKIRSTKLEDSAMYFCASSEARSGLTDTQYFGPGTRLTVL.

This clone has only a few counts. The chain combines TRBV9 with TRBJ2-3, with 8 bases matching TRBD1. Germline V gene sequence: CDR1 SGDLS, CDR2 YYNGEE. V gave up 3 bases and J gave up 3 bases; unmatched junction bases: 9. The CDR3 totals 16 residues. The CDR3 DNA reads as TGTGCCAGCAGCGCCCAGGCAGGGGGCAGAACAGATACGCAGTATTTT. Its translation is CASSAQAGGRTDTQYF.

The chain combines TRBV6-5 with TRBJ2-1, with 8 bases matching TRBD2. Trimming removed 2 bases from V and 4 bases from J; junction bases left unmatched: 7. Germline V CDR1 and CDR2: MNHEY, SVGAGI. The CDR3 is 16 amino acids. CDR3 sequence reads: CASSYGGGRRYNEQFF. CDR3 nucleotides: TGTGCCAGCAGTTACGGCGGGGGGAGGAGGTACAATGAGCAGTTCTTC.

For the CDR3, the DNA is TGCGCCAGCAGCTTGGCCGTCGGCGGGGGACAAGAGACCCAGTACTTC. Residues: CASSLAVGGGQETQYF. The rearrangement links TRBV5-1 to TRBJ2-5; 7 bases fit TRBD2. The CDR3 length is 16 residues. The J segment lost 2 bases and the V segment lost 0 bases, leaving 7 bases of the junction unmatched. The germline gives CDR1 SGHRS, CDR2 YFSETQ.

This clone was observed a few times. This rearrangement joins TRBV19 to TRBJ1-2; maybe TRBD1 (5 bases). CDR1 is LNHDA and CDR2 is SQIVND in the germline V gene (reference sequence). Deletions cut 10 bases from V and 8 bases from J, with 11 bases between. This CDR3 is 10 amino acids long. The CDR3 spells CATGLGGYTF. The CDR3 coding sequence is TGTGCCACGGGACTTGGGGGCTACACCTTC.

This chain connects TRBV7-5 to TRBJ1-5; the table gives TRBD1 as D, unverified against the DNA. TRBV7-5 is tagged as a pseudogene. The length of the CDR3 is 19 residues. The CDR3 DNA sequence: TGTGTCAGAAGCTTAAGTTCGTGCAGGGGCCAGGGAAGCAATCAGCCCCAGCATTTT. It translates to CVRSLSSCRGQGSNQPQHF.

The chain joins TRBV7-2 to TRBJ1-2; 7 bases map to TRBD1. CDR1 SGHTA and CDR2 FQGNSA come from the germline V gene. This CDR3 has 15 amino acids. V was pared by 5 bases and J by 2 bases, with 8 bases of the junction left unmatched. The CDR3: CASSEPGQQNYGYTF. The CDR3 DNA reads TGTGCCAGCAGCGAACCGGGACAGCAAAACTATGGCTACACCTTC.

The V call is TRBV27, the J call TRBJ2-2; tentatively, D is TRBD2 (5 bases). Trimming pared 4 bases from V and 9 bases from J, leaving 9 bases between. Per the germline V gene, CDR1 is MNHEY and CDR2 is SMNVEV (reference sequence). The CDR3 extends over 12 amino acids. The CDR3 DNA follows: TGTGCCAGCAGTTCCGGGAACTGGGAGCTGTTTTTT. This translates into CASSSGNWELFF.

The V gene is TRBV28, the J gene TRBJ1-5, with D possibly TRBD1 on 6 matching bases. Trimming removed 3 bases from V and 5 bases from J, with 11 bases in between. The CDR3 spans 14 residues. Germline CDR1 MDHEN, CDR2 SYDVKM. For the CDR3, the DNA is TGTGCCAGCAGTTTCCCAGGGGACTATCAGCCCCAGCATTTT. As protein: CASSFPGDYQPQHF.

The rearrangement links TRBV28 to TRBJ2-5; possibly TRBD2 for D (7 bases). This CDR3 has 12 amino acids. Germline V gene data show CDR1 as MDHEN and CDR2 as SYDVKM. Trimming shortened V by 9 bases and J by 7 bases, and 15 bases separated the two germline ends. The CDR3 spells CASRGGAGTQYF. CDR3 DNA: TGTGCCAGTCGAGGGGGGGCGGGGACCCAGTACTTC.